This TCR beta chain was sequenced during a study of blood T cells in healthy people across ages. A second PCR, run for about 7 to 11 cycles, used a sample-barcoded 5' primer plus a J-beta primer mix. TCRdb redid the calling of the 5' RACE reads with MiXCR, one entry per CDR3 protein. The sample lists 1.5 million to 2 million distinct CDR3 sequences, roughly 30% occurring once. The CDR3 runs 14 residues. Germline CDR1 reads DFQATT; CDR2 reads SNEGSKA (reference sequence). The ends were cut back, 5 bases at V and 4 bases at J, with 15 bases in the middle. The sequenced sample was blood. This TCR was sampled from a woman in her 30s in good health. The chain combines TRBV20-1 with TRBJ2-1; D is possibly TRBD1 (6 bases). CDR3 nucleotides: TGCAGTGCTCCTAAGGGACAACCTTACAATGAGCAGTTCTTC. It codes for CSAPKGQPYNEQFF.